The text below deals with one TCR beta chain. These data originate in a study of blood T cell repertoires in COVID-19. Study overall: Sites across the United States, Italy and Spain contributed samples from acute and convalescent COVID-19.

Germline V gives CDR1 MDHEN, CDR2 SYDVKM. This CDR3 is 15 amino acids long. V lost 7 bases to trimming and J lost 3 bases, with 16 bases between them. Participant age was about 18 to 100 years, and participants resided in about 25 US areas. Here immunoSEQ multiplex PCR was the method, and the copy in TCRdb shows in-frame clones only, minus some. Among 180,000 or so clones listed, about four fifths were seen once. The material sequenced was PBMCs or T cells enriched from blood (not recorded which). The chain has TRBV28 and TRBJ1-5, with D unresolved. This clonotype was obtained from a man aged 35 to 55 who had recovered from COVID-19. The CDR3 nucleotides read TGTGCCAGCACGTCACGGGGAGGAACCAATCAGCCCCAGCATTTT. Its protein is CASTSRGGTNQPQHF.